This is a list of T cell receptor beta chains from one sample in a study of blood T cell repertoires in COVID-19. TCRdb's table, derived via immunoSEQ multiplex PCR, lists solely in-frame clones and lacks some. Of 75,000 to 90,000 clones in the sample, 75% to 85% are singletons; the top ten hold 12%. The sample comprised peripheral blood. These receptors came from a woman in her 40s with active or convalescent COVID-19. Both conserved end residues are part of each CDR3. Some rows mark clone size as missing; the rest say once, few, many or name a class of expanded clone.

TRBJ2-7	TRBV28	13	.	CASTLGQGYEQYF
TRBJ1-1	TRBV10-3	13	.	CAMGQGANTEAFF
TRBJ2-3	TRBV5-6	12	.	CASMRGTDTQYF
TRBJ1-1	TRBV5-4	12	.	CASSFRNTEAFF
TRBJ1-4	TRBV7-2	16	.	CASSLDAGQGGEKLFF
TRBJ1-5	TRBV2	12	.	CASSELNQPQHF
TRBJ1-5	TRBV28	18	.	CASSLIFVRTGVLQPQHF
TRBJ1-2	TRBV7-2	13	.	CASSLSGVGGYTF
TRBJ2-7	TRBV4-1	16	.	CASSQERAGGSYEQYF
TRBJ2-3	TRBV7-9	14	once	CASSLVLITDTQYF
TRBJ1-1	TRBV29-1	14	.	CSVEAQQGWTEAFF
TRBJ2-7	TRBV4-3	15	.	CASSQVQGPAYEQYF
TRBJ2-1	TRBV7-9	17	.	CASSLPGLAGEYNEQFF
TRBJ1-4	TRBV4-1	18	.	CASSQGVGARGTNEKLFF
TRBJ2-5	TRBV28	18	.	CASSGPTSGRGGQETQYF
TRBJ2-2	TRBV3-1/TRBV3-2	16	.	CASSQAPSYYTGELFF
TRBJ2-5	TRBV24-1	18	few	CATSGTAGTGGAGETQYF
TRBJ2-4	TRBV27	15	few	CASGGGAGAKNIQYF
TRBJ1-1	TRBV28	17	.	CASQYALRGGPNTEAFF
TRBJ1-2	TRBV10-3	14	.	CAISGSTGDYGYTF
TRBJ2-1	TRBV3-1/TRBV3-2	15	.	CASSLSGGAMNEQFF
TRBJ2-7	TRBV7-2	15	.	CASSSNWGQTYEQYF
TRBJ2-5	TRBV10-3	13	.	CAISVGQGGAQYF
TRBJ1-6	TRBV6-2/TRBV6-3	17	.	CASSYSGRVTYNSPLHF
TRBJ2-5	TRBV19	14	.	CASSLLGTQETQYF
TRBJ1-1	TRBV7-3	14	.	CASSPGMVNTEAFF
TRBJ2-2	TRBV6-5	12	.	CASTSNTGELFF
TRBJ2-1	TRBV7-9	15	few	CASSLAIRTSNEQFF
TRBJ2-7	TRBV7-6	14	.	CASSLAGGTYEQYF
TRBJ1-2	TRBV6-2/TRBV6-3	13	.	CASSEGRNYGYTF
TRBJ1-2	TRBV28	13	once	CASRPAAKGGYTF
TRBJ1-2	TRBV18	14	.	CASSRTGANYGYTF
TRBJ2-1	TRBV5-8	15	.	CASSLVRLAFNEQFF
TRBJ1-3	TRBV6-5	15	.	CASSTGLGSGNTIYF
TRBJ1-5	TRBV28	14	.	CASNPGTGHQPQHF
TRBJ2-7	TRBV11-3	15	.	CASSSGTSLLYEQYF
TRBJ2-1	TRBV27	15	few	CASRLAGGRGNEQFF
TRBJ1-2	TRBV28	12	.	CASSRAGYGYTF
TRBJ2-1	TRBV5-1	11	once	CASSFSREQFF
TRBJ2-1	TRBV4-2	16	.	CASSQEEGGSYNEQFF
TRBJ1-5	TRBV4-3	18	.	CASSQDFGQTYSNQPQHF
TRBJ1-2	TRBV3-1/TRBV3-2	16	.	CASSQAGTKTHYGYTF